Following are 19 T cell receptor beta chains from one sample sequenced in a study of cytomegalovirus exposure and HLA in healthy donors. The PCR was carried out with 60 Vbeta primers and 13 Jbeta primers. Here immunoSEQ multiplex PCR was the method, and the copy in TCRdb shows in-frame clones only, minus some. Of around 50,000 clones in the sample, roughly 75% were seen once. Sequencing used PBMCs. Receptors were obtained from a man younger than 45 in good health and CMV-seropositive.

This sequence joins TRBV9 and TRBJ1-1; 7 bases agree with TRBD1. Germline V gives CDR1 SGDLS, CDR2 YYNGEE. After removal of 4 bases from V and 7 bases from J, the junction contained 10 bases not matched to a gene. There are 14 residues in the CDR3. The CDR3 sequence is CASSPPTGYSEAFF. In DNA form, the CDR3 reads TGTGCCAGCAGCCCTCCGACAGGGTACAGTGAAGCTTTCTTT.

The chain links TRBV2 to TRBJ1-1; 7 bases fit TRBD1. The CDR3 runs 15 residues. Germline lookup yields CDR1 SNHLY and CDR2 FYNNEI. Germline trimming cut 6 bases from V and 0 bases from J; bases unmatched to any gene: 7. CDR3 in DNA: TGTGCCAGCAGAAGGACAGGAAACATGAACACTGAAGCTTTCTTT. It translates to CASRRTGNMNTEAFF.

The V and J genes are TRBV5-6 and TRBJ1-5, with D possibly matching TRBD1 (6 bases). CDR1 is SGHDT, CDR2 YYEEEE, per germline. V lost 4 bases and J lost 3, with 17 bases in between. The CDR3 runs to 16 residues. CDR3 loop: CASSASTGRFNQPQHF. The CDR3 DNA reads TGTGCCAGCAGCGCATCGACAGGCAGATTCAATCAGCCCCAGCATTTT.

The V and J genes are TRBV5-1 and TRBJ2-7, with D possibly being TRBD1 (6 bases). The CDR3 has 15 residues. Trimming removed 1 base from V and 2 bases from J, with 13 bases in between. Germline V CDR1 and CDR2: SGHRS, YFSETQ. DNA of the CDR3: TGCGCCAGCAGCTTGCGGGCAGGGGTAACCTACGAGCAGTACTTC. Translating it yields CASSLRAGVTYEQYF.

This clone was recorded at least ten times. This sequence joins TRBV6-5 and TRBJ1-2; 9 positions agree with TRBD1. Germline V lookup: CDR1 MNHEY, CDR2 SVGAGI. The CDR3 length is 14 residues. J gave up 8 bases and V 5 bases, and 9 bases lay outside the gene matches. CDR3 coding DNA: TGTGCCAGCAGTGCCCGGGGACAGGGTAAAGGCTACACCTTC. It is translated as CASSARGQGKGYTF.

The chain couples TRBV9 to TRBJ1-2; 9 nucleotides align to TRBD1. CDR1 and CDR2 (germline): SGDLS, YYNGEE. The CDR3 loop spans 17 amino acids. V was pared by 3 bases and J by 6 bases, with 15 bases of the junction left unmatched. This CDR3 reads CASSAPSGQGTVNGYTF. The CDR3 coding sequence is TGTGCCAGCAGCGCACCCTCCGGACAGGGGACCGTAAATGGCTACACCTTC.

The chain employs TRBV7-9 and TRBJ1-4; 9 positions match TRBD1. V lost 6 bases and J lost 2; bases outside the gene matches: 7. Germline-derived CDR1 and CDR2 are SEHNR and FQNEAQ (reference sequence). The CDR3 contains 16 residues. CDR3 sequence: CASRTTGGSTNEKLFF. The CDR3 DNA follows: TGTGCCAGCAGAACGACAGGGGGGTCGACTAATGAAAAACTGTTTTTT.

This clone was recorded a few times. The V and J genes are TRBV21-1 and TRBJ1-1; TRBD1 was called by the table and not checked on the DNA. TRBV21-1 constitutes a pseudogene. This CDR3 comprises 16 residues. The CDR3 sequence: CATIDGTGGLQSEAFF. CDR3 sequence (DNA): TGTGCCACCATCGATGGGACAGGGGGCTTACAATCTGAAGCTTTCTTT.

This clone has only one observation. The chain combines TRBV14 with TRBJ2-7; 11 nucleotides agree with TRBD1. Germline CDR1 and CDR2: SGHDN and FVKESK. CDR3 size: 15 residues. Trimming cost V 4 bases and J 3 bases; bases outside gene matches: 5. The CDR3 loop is CASSLPGTGGYEQYF. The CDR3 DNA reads TGTGCCAGCAGCCTTCCCGGGACAGGGGGCTACGAGCAGTACTTC.

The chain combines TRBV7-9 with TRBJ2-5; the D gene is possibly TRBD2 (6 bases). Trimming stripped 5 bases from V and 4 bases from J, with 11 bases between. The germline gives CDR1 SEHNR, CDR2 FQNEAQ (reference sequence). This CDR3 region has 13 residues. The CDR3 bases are TGTGCCAGCAGCCCGGGACTCTCAGAGACCCAGTACTTC. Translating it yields CASSPGLSETQYF.

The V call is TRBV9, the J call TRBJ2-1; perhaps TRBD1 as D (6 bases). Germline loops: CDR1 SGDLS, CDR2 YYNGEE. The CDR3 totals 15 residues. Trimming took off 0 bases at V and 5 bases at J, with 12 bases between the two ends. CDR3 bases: TGTGCCAGCAGCGTAGCTCACAGGGTAAACAATGAGCAGTTCTTC. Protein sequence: CASSVAHRVNNEQFF.

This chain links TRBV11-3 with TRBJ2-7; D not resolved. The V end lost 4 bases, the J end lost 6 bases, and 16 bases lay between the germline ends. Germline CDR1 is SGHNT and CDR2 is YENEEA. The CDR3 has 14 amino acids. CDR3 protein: CASSSWASSAEQYF. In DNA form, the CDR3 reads TGTGCCAGCAGCTCGTGGGCCTCGTCAGCCGAGCAGTACTTC.

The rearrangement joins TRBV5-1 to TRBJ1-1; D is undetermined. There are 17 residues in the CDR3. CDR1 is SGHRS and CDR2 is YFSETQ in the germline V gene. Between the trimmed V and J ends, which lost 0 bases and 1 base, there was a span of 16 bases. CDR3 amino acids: CASSLVFVGEKNTEAFF. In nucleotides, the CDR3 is TGCGCCAGCAGCTTGGTTTTTGTTGGGGAGAAGAACACTGAAGCTTTCTTT. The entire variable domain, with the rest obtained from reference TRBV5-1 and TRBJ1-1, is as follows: KAGVTQTPRYLIKTRGQQVTLSCSPISGHRSVSWYQQTPGQGLQFLFEYFSETQRNKGNFPGRFSGRQFSNSRSEMNVSTLELGDSALYLCASSLVFVGEKNTEAFFGQGTRLTVV.

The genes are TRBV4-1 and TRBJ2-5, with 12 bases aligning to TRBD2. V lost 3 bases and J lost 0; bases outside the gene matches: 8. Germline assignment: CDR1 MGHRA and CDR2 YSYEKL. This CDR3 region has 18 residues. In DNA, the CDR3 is TGCGCCAGCAGCCAGAGACTAGCGGGGGTAGAGTACCAAGAGACCCAGTACTTC. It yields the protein CASSQRLAGVEYQETQYF.

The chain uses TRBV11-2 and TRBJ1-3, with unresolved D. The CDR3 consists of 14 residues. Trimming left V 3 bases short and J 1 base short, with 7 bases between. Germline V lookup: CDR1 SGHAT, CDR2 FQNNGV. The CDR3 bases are TGTGCCAGCAGCTTCCGACAATCTGGAAACACCATATATTTT. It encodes CASSFRQSGNTIYF. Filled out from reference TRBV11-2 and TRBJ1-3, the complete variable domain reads EAGVAQSPRYKIIEKRQSVAFWCNPISGHATLYWYQQILGQGPKLLIQFQNNGVVDDSQLPKDRFSAERLKGVDSTLKIQPAKLEDSAVYLCASSFRQSGNTIYFGEGSWLTVV.

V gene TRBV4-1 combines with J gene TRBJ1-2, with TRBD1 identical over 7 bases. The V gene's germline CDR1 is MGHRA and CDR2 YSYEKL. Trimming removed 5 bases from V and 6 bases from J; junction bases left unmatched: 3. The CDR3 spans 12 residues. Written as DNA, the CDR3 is TGCGCCAGCAGCGGGGGACAGCATGGCTACACCTTC. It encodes CASSGGQHGYTF.

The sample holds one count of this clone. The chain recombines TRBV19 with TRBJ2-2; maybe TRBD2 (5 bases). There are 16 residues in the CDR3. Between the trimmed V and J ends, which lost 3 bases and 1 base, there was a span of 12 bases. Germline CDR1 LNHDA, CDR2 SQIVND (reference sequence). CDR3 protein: CASSMRLAKNTGELFF. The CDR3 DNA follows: TGTGCCAGTAGTATGAGGCTAGCAAAGAACACCGGGGAGCTGTTTTTT.

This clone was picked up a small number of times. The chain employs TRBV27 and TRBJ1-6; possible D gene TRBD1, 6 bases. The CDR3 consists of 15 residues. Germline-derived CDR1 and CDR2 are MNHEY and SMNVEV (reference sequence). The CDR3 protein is CASRGGGNYNSPLHF. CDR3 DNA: TGTGCTTCGCGGGGAGGGGGGAACTATAATTCACCCCTCCACTTT.

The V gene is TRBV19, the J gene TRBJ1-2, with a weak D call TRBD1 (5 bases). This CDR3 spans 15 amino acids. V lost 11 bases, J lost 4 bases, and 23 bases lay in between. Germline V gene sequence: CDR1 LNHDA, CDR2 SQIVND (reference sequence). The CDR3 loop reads CASMDAGSKSYGYTF. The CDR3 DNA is TGTGCCTCAATGGACGCAGGGTCTAAAAGCTATGGCTACACCTTC.